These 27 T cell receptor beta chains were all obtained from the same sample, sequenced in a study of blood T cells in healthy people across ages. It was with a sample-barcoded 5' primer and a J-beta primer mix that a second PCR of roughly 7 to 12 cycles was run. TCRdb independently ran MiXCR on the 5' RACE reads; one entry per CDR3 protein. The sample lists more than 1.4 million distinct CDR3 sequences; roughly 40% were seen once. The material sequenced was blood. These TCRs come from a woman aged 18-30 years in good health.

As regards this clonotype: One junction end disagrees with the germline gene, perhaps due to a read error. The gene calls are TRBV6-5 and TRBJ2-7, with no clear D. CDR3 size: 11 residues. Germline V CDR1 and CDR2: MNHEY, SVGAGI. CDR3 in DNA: TGTGCCAGCACTGCACTCTACGAGCGGTACTTC. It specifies CASTALYERYF.

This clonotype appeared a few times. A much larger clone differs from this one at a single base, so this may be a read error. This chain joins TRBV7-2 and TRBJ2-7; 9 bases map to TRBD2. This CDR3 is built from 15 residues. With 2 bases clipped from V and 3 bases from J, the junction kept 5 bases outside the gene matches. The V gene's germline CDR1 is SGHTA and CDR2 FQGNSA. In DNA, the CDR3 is TGTGCCAGCAGCTTAATTTCTAGCGGGAACTACGAGCAGTACTTC. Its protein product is CASSLISSGNYEQYF.

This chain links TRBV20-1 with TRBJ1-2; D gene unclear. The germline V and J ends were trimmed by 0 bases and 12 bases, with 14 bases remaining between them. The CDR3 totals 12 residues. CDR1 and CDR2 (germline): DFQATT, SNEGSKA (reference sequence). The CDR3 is CSARDGPDANTF. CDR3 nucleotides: TGCAGTGCTAGAGACGGTCCAGACGCCAACACCTTC.

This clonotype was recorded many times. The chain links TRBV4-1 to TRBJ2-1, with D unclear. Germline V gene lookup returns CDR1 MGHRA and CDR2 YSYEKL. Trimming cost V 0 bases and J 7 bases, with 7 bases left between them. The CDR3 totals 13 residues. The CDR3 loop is CASSQDLGNEQFF. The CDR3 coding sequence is TGCGCCAGCAGCCAAGATCTCGGAAATGAGCAGTTCTTC.

The CDR3 DNA follows: TGTGCCAGCAGTTACTTGCTAGCGGGAGGAGATACGCAGTATTTT. Amino acids: CASSYLLAGGDTQYF. The chain couples TRBV6-5 to TRBJ2-3, with 11 bases identical to TRBD2. The CDR3 consists of 15 residues. V gave up 1 base and J gave up 5 bases; unmatched junction bases: 2. CDR1 is MNHEY, CDR2 SVGAGI, per germline.

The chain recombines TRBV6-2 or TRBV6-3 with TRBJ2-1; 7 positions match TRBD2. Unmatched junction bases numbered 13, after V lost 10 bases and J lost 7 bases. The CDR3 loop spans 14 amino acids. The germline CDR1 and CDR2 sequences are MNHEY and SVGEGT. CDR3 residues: CATYGGEYGNEQFF. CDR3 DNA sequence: TGTGCCACCTATGGGGGGGAATATGGGAATGAGCAGTTCTTC.

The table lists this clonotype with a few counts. In nucleotides, the CDR3 is TGTGCCATCAGCTCAGGACAGGGACAAGAGACCCAGTACTTC. Translation gives CAISSGQGQETQYF. The V and J genes are TRBV10-3 and TRBJ2-5; 8 nucleotides line up with TRBD1. CDR1 ENHRY and CDR2 SYGVKD come from the germline V gene. CDR3 length equals 14 residues. The junction had 5 bases not matched to a gene; V was cut back by 6 bases and J by 2 bases.

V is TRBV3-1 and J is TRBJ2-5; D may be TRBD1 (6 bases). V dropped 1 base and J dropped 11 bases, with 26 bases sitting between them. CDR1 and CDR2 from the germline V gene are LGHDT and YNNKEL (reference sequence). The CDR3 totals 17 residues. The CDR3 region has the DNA TGTGCCAGCAGCCAAGGGTCCAGGGACAAGAGGGGGAATGAGCAGTACTTC. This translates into CASSQGSRDKRGNEQYF.

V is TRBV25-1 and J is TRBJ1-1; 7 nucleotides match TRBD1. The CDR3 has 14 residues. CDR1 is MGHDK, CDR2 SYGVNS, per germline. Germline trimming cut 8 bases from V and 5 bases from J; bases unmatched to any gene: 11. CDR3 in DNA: TGTGCCAGCGGAAAGACAGGGAGAAGAACTGAAGCTTTCTTT. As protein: CASGKTGRRTEAFF.

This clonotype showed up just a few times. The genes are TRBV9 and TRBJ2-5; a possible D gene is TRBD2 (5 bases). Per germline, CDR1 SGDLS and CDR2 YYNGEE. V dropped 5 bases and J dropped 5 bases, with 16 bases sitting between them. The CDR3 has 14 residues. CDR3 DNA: TGTGCCAGCAGTCTTAGCGAGGTGGAGGAGACCCAGTACTTC. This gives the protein CASSLSEVEETQYF.

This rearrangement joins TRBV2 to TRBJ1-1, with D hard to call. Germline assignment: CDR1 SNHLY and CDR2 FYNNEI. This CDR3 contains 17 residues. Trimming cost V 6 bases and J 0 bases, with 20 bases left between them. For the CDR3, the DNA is TGTGCCAGCAGCCCCATGGCCTCGCTGGGAATGAACACTGAAGCTTTCTTT. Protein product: CASSPMASLGMNTEAFF.

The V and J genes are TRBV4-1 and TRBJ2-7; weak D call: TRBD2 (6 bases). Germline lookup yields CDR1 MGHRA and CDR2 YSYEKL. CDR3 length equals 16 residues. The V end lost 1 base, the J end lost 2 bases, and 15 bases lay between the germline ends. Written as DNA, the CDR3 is TGCGCCAGCAGCCAAGGGAGGGGACGGGGACCCTACGAGCAGTACTTC. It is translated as CASSQGRGRGPYEQYF.

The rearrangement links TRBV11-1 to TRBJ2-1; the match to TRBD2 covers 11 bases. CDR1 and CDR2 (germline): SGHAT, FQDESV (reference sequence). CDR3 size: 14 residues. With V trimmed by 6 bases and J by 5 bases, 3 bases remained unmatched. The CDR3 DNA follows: TGTGCCAGCAGGCTAGCGGGAGGCGACAATGAGCAGTTCTTC. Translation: CASRLAGGDNEQFF. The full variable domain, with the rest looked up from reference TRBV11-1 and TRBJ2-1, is EAEVAQSPRYKITEKSQAVAFWCDPISGHATLYWYRQILGQGPELLVQFQDESVVDDSQLPKDRFSAERLKGVDSTLKIQPAELGDSAMYLCASRLAGGDNEQFFGPGTRLTVL.

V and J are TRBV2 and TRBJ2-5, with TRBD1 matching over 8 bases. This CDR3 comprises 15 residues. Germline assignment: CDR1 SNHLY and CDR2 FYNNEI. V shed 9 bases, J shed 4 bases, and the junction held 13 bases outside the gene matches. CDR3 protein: CARSPRTGRGETQYF. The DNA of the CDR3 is TGTGCCAGAAGTCCCAGGACAGGGAGAGGAGAGACCCAGTACTTC.

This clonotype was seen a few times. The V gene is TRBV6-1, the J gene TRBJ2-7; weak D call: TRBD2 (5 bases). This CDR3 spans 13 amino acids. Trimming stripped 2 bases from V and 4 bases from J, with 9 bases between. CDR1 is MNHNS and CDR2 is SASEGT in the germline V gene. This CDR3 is CASSERGGYEQYF. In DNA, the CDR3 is TGTGCCAGCAGTGAACGGGGTGGGTACGAGCAGTACTTC.

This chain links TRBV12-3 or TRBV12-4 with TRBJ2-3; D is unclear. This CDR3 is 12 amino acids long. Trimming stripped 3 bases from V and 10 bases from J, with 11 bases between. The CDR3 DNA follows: TGTGCCAGCAGTTTTGGCCCCGATGCGCAGTATTTT. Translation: CASSFGPDAQYF.

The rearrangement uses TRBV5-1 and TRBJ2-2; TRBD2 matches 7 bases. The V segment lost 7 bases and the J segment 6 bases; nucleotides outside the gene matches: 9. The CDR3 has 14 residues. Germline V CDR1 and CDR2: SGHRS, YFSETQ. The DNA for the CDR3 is TGCGCCAGCCGGAATGGACTAGATTCCGGGGAGCTGTTTTTT. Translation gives CASRNGLDSGELFF. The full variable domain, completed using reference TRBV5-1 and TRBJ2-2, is KAGVTQTPRYLIKTRGQQVTLSCSPISGHRSVSWYQQTPGQGLQFLFEYFSETQRNKGNFPGRFSGRQFSNSRSEMNVSTLELGDSALYLCASRNGLDSGELFFGEGSRLTVL.

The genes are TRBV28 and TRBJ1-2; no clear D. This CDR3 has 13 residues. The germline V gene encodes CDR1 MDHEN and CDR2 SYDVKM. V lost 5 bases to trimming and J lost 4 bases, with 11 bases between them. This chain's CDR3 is CASSVQKSYGYTF. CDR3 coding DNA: TGTGCCAGCAGTGTTCAGAAAAGCTATGGCTACACCTTC.

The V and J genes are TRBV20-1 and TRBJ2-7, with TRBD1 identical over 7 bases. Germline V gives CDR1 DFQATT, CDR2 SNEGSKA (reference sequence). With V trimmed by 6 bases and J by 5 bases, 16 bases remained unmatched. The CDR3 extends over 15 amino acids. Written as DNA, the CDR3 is TGCAGTGCCATCCCGCGACAGGGTACTTCCCACGAGCAGTACTTC. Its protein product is CSAIPRQGTSHEQYF.

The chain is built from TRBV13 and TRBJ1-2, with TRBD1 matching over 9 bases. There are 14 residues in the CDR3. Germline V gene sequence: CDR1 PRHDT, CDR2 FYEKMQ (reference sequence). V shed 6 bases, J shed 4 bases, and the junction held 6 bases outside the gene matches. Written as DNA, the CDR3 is TGTGCCAGCAGTTCCGACAGGGGGATCTATGGCTACACCTTC. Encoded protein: CASSSDRGIYGYTF.

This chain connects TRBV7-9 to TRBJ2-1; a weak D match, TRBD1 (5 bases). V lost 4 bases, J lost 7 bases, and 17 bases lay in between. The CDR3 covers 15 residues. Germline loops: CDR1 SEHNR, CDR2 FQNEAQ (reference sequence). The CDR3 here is CASSSPLGLWNEQFF. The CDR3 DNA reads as TGTGCCAGCAGCTCCCCCCTGGGGCTCTGGAATGAGCAGTTCTTC.

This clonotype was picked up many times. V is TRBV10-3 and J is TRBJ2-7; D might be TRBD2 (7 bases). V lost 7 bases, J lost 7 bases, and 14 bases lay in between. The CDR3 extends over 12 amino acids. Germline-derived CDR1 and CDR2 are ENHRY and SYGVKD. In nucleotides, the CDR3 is TGTGCCATCAAGGTCAGGGGAGGGGAGCAGTACTTC. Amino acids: CAIKVRGGEQYF.

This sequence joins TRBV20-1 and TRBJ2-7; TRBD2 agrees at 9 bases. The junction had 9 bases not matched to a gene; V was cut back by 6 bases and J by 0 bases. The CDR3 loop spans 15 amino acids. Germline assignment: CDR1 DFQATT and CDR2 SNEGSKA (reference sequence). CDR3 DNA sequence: TGCAGTGCCCAGCGGGCTAGCGGGAACTCCTACGAGCAGTACTTC. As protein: CSAQRASGNSYEQYF.

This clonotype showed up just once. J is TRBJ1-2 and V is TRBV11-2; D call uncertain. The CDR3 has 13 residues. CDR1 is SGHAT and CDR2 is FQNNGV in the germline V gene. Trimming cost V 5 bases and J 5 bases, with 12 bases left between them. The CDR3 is CASSPDPAYGYTF. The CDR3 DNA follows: TGTGCCAGCAGCCCAGACCCGGCTTATGGCTACACCTTC.

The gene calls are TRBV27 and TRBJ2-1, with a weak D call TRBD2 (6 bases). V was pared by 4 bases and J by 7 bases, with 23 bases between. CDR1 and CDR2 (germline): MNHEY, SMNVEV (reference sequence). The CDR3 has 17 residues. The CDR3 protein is CASSSGRSSALINEQFF. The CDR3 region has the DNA TGTGCCAGCAGTTCCGGCCGCTCTAGCGCTCTTATTAATGAGCAGTTCTTC.

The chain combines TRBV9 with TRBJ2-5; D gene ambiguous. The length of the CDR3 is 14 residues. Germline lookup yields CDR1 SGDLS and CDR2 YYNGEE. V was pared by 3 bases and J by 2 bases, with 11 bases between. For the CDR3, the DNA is TGTGCCAGCAGCGGAAACGACATTCAAGAGACCCAGTACTTC. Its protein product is CASSGNDIQETQYF.

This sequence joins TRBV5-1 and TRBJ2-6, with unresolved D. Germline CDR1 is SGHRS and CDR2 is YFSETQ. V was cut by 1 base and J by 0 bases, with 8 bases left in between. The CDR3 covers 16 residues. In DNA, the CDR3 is TGCGCCAGCAGCTTGCAGACGGACTCTGGGGCCAACGTCCTGACTTTC. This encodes CASSLQTDSGANVLTF.